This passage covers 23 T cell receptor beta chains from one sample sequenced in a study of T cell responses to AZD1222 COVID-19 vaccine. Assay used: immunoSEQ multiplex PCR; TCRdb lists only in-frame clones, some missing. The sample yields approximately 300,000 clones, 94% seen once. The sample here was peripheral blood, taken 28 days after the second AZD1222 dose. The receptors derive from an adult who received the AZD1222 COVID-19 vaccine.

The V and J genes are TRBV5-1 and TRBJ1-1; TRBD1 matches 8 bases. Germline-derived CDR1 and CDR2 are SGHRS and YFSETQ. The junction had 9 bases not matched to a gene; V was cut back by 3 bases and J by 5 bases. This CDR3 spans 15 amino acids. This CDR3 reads CASSYSGGAGTEAFF. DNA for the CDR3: TGCGCCAGCAGCTATTCAGGGGGCGCAGGGACTGAAGCTTTCTTT.

The CDR3 is CASSSRPWVTTGNTIYF. CDR3 nucleotides: TGTGCCAGCAGCTCACGACCTTGGGTGACGACTGGAAACACCATATATTTT. The chain has TRBV9 and TRBJ1-3, with unresolved D. V was cut by 4 bases and J by 2 bases, with 19 bases left in between. The CDR3 contains 17 residues. Germline loops: CDR1 SGDLS, CDR2 YYNGEE.

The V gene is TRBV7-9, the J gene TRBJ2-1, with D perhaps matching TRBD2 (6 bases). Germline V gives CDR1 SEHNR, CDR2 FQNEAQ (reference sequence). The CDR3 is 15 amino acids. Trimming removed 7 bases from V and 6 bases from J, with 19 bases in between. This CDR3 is CASTREANSGNEQFF. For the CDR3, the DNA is TGTGCCAGCACCCGTGAGGCAAATAGCGGCAATGAGCAGTTCTTC.

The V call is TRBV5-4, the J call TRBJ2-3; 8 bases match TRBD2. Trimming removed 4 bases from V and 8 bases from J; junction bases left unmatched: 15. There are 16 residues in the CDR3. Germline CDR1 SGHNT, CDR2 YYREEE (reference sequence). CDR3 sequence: CASSPHSGAGHGTQYF. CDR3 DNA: TGTGCCAGCAGCCCCCATAGCGGGGCGGGTCATGGTACGCAGTATTTT.

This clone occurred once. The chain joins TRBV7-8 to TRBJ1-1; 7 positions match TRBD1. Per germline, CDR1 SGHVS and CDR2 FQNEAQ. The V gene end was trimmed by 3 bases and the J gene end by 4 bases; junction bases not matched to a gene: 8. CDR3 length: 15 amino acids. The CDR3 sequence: CASSFSTGLSTEAFF. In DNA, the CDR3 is TGTGCCAGCAGCTTTTCGACAGGGTTGAGCACTGAAGCTTTCTTT. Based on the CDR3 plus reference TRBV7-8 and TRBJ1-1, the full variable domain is GAGVSQSPRYKVAKRGQDVALRCDPISGHVSLFWYQQALGQGPEFLTYFQNEAQLDKSGLPSDRFFAERPEGSVSTLKIQRTQQEDSAVYLCASSFSTGLSTEAFFGQGTRLTVV.

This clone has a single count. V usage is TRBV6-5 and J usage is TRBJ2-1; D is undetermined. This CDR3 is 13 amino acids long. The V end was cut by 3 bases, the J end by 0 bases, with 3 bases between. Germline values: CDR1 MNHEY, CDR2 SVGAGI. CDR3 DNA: TGTGCCAGCAGTTATGACTCCTACAATGAGCAGTTCTTC. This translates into CASSYDSYNEQFF.

The CDR3 coding sequence is TGTGCCAGCCCCCTCGAGGGGGCTCCGAACACTGAAGCTTTCTTT. It encodes CASPLEGAPNTEAFF. The chain has TRBV25-1 and TRBJ1-1; 7 bases fit TRBD1. Germline V CDR1 and CDR2: MGHDK, SYGVNS. Trimming cost V 8 bases and J 1 base; bases outside gene matches: 10. The CDR3 runs to 15 residues.

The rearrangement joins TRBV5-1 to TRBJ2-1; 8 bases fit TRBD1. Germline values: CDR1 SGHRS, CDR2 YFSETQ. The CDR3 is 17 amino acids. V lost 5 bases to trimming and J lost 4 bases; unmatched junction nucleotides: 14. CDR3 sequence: CASSWVPRTGKYNEQFF. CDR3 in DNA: TGCGCCAGCAGTTGGGTACCGAGGACAGGGAAGTACAATGAGCAGTTCTTC. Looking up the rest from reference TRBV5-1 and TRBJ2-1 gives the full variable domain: KAGVTQTPRYLIKTRGQQVTLSCSPISGHRSVSWYQQTPGQGLQFLFEYFSETQRNKGNFPGRFSGRQFSNSRSEMNVSTLELGDSALYLCASSWVPRTGKYNEQFFGPGTRLTVL.

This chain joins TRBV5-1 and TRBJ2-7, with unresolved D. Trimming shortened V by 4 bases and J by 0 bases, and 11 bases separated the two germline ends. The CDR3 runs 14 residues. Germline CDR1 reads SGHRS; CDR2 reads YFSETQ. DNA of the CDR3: TGCGCCAGCAGCCCGGATGGCACCTCCTACGAGCAGTACTTC. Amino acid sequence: CASSPDGTSYEQYF.

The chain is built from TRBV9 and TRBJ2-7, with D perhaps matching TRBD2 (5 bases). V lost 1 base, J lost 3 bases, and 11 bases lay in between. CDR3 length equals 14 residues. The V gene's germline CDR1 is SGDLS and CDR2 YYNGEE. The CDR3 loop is CASSVRGYDYEQYF. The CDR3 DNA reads TGTGCCAGCAGCGTAAGAGGGTATGACTACGAGCAGTACTTC. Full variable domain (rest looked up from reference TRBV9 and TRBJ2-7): DSGVTQTPKHLITATGQRVTLRCSPRSGDLSVYWYQQSLDQGLQFLIQYYNGEERAKGNILERFSAQQFPDLHSELNLSSLELGDSALYFCASSVRGYDYEQYFGPGTRLTVT.

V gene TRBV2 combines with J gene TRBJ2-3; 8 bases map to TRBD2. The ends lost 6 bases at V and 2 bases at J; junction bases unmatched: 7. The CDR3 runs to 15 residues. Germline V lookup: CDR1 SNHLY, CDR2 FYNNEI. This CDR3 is CASRALRGATDTQYF. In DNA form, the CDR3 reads TGTGCCAGCAGGGCCTTGCGGGGGGCCACAGATACGCAGTATTTT.

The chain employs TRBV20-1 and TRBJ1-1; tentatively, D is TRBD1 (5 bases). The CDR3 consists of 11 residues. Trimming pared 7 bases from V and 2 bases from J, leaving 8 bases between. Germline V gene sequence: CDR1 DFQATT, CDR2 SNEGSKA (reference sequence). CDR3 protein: CSGQGNTEAFF. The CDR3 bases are TGCAGTGGGCAGGGAAACACTGAAGCTTTCTTT.

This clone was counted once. The CDR3 sequence is CASSVGGRGDEQYF. The CDR3 bases are TGTGCCAGCAGCGTCGGAGGGAGAGGCGACGAGCAGTACTTC. V and J are TRBV9 and TRBJ2-7; D may be TRBD2 (6 bases). Looked up from germline, CDR1 is SGDLS and CDR2 is YYNGEE. The V gene lost 2 bases and the J gene lost 5 bases, with 14 bases spanning the gap. This CDR3 is 14 amino acids long. Supplemented by reference TRBV9 and TRBJ2-7, the full variable domain reads DSGVTQTPKHLITATGQRVTLRCSPRSGDLSVYWYQQSLDQGLQFLIQYYNGEERAKGNILERFSAQQFPDLHSELNLSSLELGDSALYFCASSVGGRGDEQYFGPGTRLTVT.

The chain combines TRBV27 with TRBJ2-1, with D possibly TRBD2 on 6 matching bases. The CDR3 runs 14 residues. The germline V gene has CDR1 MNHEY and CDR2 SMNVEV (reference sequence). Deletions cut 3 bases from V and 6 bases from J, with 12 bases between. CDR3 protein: CASSFVGGSNEQFF. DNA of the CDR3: TGTGCCAGCAGTTTCGTGGGAGGTAGCAATGAGCAGTTCTTC.

The CDR3 is CASSWDRGAGVFF. The CDR3 coding sequence is TGTGCCAGCAGCTGGGACAGGGGGGCGGGAGTTTTCTTT. This chain uses TRBV7-3 with TRBJ1-1, with 11 bases that match TRBD1. CDR3 length: 13 residues. Germline CDR1 reads SGHTA; CDR2 reads FQGTGA. The J segment lost 13 bases and the V segment lost 4 bases, leaving 8 bases of the junction unmatched.

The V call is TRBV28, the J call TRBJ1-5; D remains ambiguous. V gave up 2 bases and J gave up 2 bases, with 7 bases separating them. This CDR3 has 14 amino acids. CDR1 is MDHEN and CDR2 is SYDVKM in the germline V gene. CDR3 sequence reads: CASSLGVRNQPQHF. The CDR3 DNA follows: TGTGCCAGCAGTTTAGGGGTTCGCAATCAGCCCCAGCATTTT.

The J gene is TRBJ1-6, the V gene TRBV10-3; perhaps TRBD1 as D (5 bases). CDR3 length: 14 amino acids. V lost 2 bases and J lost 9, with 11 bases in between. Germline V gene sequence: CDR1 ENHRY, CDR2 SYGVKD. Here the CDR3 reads CAISEDGGGSPLHF. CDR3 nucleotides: TGTGCCATCAGTGAGGATGGGGGGGGTTCACCCCTCCACTTT.

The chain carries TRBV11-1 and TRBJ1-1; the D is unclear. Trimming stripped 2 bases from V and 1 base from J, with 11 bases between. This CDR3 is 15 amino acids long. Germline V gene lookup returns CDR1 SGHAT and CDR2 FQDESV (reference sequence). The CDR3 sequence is CASSLWSAENTEAFF. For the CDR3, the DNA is TGTGCCAGCAGCTTATGGTCGGCTGAGAACACTGAAGCTTTCTTT. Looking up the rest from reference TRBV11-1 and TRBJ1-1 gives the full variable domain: EAEVAQSPRYKITEKSQAVAFWCDPISGHATLYWYRQILGQGPELLVQFQDESVVDDSQLPKDRFSAERLKGVDSTLKIQPAELGDSAMYLCASSLWSAENTEAFFGQGTRLTVV.

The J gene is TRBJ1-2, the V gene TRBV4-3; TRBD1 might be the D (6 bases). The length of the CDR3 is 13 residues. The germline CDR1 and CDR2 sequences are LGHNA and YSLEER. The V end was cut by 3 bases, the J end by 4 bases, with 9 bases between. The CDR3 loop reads CASSQDRFYGYTF. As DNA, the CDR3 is TGCGCCAGCAGCCAGGACAGATTCTATGGCTACACCTTC.

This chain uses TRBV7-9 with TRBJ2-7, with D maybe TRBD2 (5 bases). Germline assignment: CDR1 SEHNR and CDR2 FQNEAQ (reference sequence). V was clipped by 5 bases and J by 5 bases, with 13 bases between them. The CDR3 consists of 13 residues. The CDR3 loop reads CASSSSGSDEQYF. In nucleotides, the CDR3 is TGTGCCAGCAGCAGCAGCGGAAGCGACGAGCAGTACTTC.

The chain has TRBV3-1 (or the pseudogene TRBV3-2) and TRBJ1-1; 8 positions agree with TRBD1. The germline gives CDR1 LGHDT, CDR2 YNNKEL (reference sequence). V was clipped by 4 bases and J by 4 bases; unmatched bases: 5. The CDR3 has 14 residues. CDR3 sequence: CASSLGQGPTEAFF. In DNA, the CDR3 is TGTGCCAGCAGCCTCGGACAGGGTCCCACTGAAGCTTTCTTT.

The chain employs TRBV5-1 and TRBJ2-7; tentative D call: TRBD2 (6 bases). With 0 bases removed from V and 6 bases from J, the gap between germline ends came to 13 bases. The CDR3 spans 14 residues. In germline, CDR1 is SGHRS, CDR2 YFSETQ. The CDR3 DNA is TGCGCCAGCAGCTTGGATGGAGGGGAAGCCGAGCAGTACTTC. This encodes CASSLDGGEAEQYF.

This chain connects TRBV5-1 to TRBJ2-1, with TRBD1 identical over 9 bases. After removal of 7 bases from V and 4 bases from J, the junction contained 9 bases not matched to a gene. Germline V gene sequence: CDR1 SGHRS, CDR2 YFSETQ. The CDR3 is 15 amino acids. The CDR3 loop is CASSGGGQGYNEQFF. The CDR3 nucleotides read TGCGCCAGCTCCGGCGGGGGACAGGGATACAATGAGCAGTTCTTC.